The clone carrying this T cell receptor beta chain has more than one count but fewer than ten. This sample was included in a study of blood T cell repertoires in COVID-19. About the study: Samples came from the United States, Italy and Spain, spanning acute and convalescent COVID-19.

As handled by the study authors: How many nucleated cells were present was estimated from reference gene primer amplification. The data were produced by immunoSEQ multiplex PCR, yet TCRdb's version contains in-frame clones alone and is incomplete. D and trimming come from the DNA, and the V and J calls and clone size come from that table. The sample lists around 59,000 clones, roughly 80% seen once, with around a tenth in the top ten. The CDR3 loop spans 16 amino acids. V was clipped by 7 bases and J by 5 bases; unmatched bases: 11. CDR1 SGHNT and CDR2 YYREEE come from the germline V gene (reference sequence).

The TCR was taken from a human donor in a cohort sampled during active COVID-19. The chain recombines TRBV5-4 with TRBJ2-2, with 10 bases matching TRBD2. Sequenced input: peripheral blood. In DNA, the CDR3 is TGTGCCAGCGGGGGCGGACTAGCGGCAGGTACCGGGGAGCTGTTTTTT. Its protein product is CASGGGLAAGTGELFF.